Below are 24 T cell receptor beta chains sequenced from a single sample in a study of T cell changes during pregnancy in multiple sclerosis. Profiling relied on immunoSEQ multiplex PCR, and the TCRdb table lists in-frame clones only, not all of them. The sample consists of around 92,000 clones, almost 95% of them appearing once. The material was peripheral blood, obtained in the third trimester of pregnancy. The receptors originated from a female donor with multiple sclerosis, enrolled in a pregnancy study.

The V and J genes are TRBV6-4 and TRBJ2-3; 7 nucleotides agree with TRBD2. Trimming cost V 0 bases and J 3 bases; bases outside gene matches: 6. The CDR3 runs to 16 residues. Looked up from germline, CDR1 is MRHNA and CDR2 is SNTAGT. CDR3 DNA sequence: TGTGCCAGCAGTGACTCGGGCGGGAGAGGTACAGATACGCAGTATTTT. Translated, it gives CASSDSGGRGTDTQYF.

The rearrangement uses TRBV27 and TRBJ2-1, with 12 bases fitting TRBD2. The germline V gene encodes CDR1 MNHEY and CDR2 SMNVEV (reference sequence). This CDR3 has 14 amino acids. V was pared by 4 bases and J by 9 bases, with 4 bases of the junction left unmatched. Here the CDR3 reads CASSSSGRASEQFF. In nucleotides, the CDR3 is TGTGCCAGCAGTTCTAGCGGGAGGGCCAGTGAGCAGTTCTTC.

The chain links TRBV2 to TRBJ2-3, with TRBD2 identical over 9 bases. Germline V gene sequence: CDR1 SNHLY, CDR2 FYNNEI. V shed 2 bases, J shed 3 bases, and the junction held 6 bases outside the gene matches. The CDR3 has 16 residues. The CDR3 nucleotides are TGTGCCAGCAGTGAACCGGGACTAGCCCTTACAGATACGCAGTATTTT. Residues: CASSEPGLALTDTQYF.

The V call is TRBV6-1, the J call TRBJ2-1; D is perhaps TRBD1 (5 bases). V was shortened by 2 bases and J by 8 bases, with 7 bases between the two germline ends. The length of the CDR3 is 12 residues. CDR1 MNHNS and CDR2 SASEGT come from the germline V gene. CDR3 sequence: CASSELGHEQFF. The CDR3, as DNA: TGTGCCAGCAGTGAATTGGGGCATGAGCAGTTCTTC.

The chain joins TRBV2 to TRBJ1-2, with 8 bases aligning to TRBD1. J lost 3 bases, V lost 2 bases, and 2 bases had no gene match. Germline-derived CDR1 and CDR2 are SNHLY and FYNNEI. This CDR3 has 14 residues. As DNA, the CDR3 is TGTGCCAGCAGTGAACGGGGACAGGACTATGGCTACACCTTC. Encoded protein: CASSERGQDYGYTF.

J is TRBJ2-7 and V is TRBV27; 9 nucleotides match TRBD1. The CDR3 length is 14 residues. Unmatched junction bases numbered 3, after V lost 4 bases and J lost 2 bases. Per germline, CDR1 MNHEY and CDR2 SMNVEV (reference sequence). The DNA for the CDR3 is TGTGCCAGCAGTTACAGGGGGCCAACCTACGAGCAGTACTTC. Encoded protein: CASSYRGPTYEQYF.

The V and J genes are TRBV2 and TRBJ2-2, with a weak D call TRBD2 (5 bases). The CDR3 runs to 15 residues. The V and J ends lost 0 bases and 4 bases respectively, with 9 bases between them. The germline CDR1 and CDR2 sequences are SNHLY and FYNNEI. The CDR3 DNA reads as TGTGCCAGCAGTGAAGCAGACTACTTCACCGGGGAGCTGTTTTTT. Its translation: CASSEADYFTGELFF. Drawing the rest from reference TRBV2 and TRBJ2-2, the complete variable domain is EPEVTQTPSHQVTQMGQEVILRCVPISNHLYFYWYRQILGQKVEFLVSFYNNEISEKSEIFDDQFSVERPDGSNFTLKIRSTKLEDSAMYFCASSEADYFTGELFFGEGSRLTVL.

The chain couples TRBV5-1 to TRBJ2-3; no definite D call. V was pared by 1 base and J by 4 bases, with 16 bases between. The CDR3 spans 16 residues. The germline V gene has CDR1 SGHRS and CDR2 YFSETQ. In nucleotides, the CDR3 is TGCGCCAGCAGCTTGAGTCGTGGCAGGCTGCCAGATACGCAGTATTTT. The encoded protein is CASSLSRGRLPDTQYF.

In the case of this clone: This same CDR3 is encoded by further DNA sequences in the sample. The CDR3 region is CASSISVYGYTF. DNA of the CDR3: TGTGCCAGTAGTATCAGCGTCTATGGCTACACCTTC. This chain joins TRBV19 and TRBJ1-2; no reliable D call. The germline V gene has CDR1 LNHDA and CDR2 SQIVND (reference sequence). CDR3 size: 12 residues. Trimming shortened V by 3 bases and J by 4 bases, and 6 bases separated the two germline ends.

The V and J genes are TRBV18 and TRBJ1-1; no firm D call. Trimming pared 0 bases from V and 4 bases from J, leaving 6 bases between. Looked up from germline, CDR1 is KGHSH and CDR2 is LQKENI. The CDR3 covers 13 residues. The CDR3 sequence is CASSPPGGTEAFF. The CDR3 bases are TGTGCCAGCTCACCACCCGGCGGCACTGAAGCTTTCTTT.

The chain uses TRBV2 and TRBJ2-7; 14 positions agree with TRBD2. V was clipped by 6 bases and J by 6 bases; unmatched bases: 4. The CDR3 is made up of 14 amino acids. Germline-derived CDR1 and CDR2 are SNHLY and FYNNEI. This CDR3 reads CASRGLAGVSEQYF. CDR3 sequence (DNA): TGTGCCAGCAGGGGACTAGCGGGGGTCTCCGAGCAGTACTTC.

This clone is a singleton in its sample. The chain couples TRBV7-6 to TRBJ1-5; no reliable D call. Trimming removed 2 bases at V and 1 base at J, with 3 bases between. The CDR3 is 13 residues long. The germline gives CDR1 SGHVS, CDR2 FNYEAQ. The CDR3 sequence is CASSLLSNQPQHF. The CDR3 nucleotides read TGTGCCAGCAGCTTATTAAGCAATCAGCCCCAGCATTTT.

The chain joins TRBV29-1 to TRBJ1-1, with unresolved D. CDR3 length: 10 residues. The germline V and J ends were trimmed by 4 bases and 7 bases, with 7 bases remaining between them. Per germline, CDR1 SQVTM and CDR2 ANQGSEA. The CDR3 sequence: CSVVQSEAFF. CDR3 coding DNA: TGCAGCGTTGTACAGAGTGAAGCTTTCTTT.

This chain uses TRBV2 with TRBJ2-4, with TRBD2 matching over 7 bases. Trimming removed 6 bases from V and 5 bases from J; junction bases left unmatched: 7. Germline-derived CDR1 and CDR2 are SNHLY and FYNNEI. This CDR3 contains 14 residues. Written as DNA, the CDR3 is TGTGCCAGCAGCTACGGGACTATAGAAAACATTCAGTACTTC. Protein product: CASSYGTIENIQYF. The full variable domain, rest sourced from reference TRBV2 and TRBJ2-4, is EPEVTQTPSHQVTQMGQEVILRCVPISNHLYFYWYRQILGQKVEFLVSFYNNEISEKSEIFDDQFSVERPDGSNFTLKIRSTKLEDSAMYFCASSYGTIENIQYFGAGTRLSVL.

This clone has only one observation. The J gene is TRBJ2-7, the V gene TRBV4-1; 7 bases map to TRBD2. Germline loops: CDR1 MGHRA, CDR2 YSYEKL. The CDR3 length is 13 residues. Trimming removed 3 bases from V and 3 bases from J; junction bases left unmatched: 2. The CDR3 loop reads CASSHGEGYEQYF. Here the CDR3 DNA reads TGCGCCAGCAGCCATGGGGAGGGCTACGAGCAGTACTTC.

The V gene is TRBV19, the J gene TRBJ1-1, with TRBD1 matching 9 bases. This CDR3 contains 15 residues. The germline V gene encodes CDR1 LNHDA and CDR2 SQIVND (reference sequence). Losses at the gene ends were 5 bases for V and 2 bases for J; bases not matched to a gene: 6. In DNA, the CDR3 is TGTGCCAGTAGTCTGGACAGGGGTGGTAACACTGAAGCTTTCTTT. This translates into CASSLDRGGNTEAFF.

This chain joins TRBV27 and TRBJ2-1, with TRBD2 matching over 12 bases. The V and J ends lost 6 bases and 4 bases, in that order; junction bases with no gene match: 7. The CDR3 is made up of 16 amino acids. Germline CDR1 reads MNHEY; CDR2 reads SMNVEV (reference sequence). The CDR3, as DNA: TGTGCCAGCAGCTCTAGCGGGAGGGCCGGTTACAATGAGCAGTTCTTC. The encoded protein is CASSSSGRAGYNEQFF.

The V call is TRBV6-1, the J call TRBJ2-7, with D possibly being TRBD1 (6 bases). Trimming left V 6 bases short and J 3 bases short, with 9 bases between. Per germline, CDR1 MNHNS and CDR2 SASEGT. This CDR3 contains 12 residues. The CDR3, as DNA: TGTGCCAGCAGAACGGACAGCTACGAGCAGTACTTC. Amino acid sequence: CASRTDSYEQYF.

This clone has a handful of counts. The chain joins TRBV5-4 to TRBJ2-7; D may be TRBD1 (6 bases). Trimming cost V 3 bases and J 5 bases, with 9 bases left between them. The CDR3 is 12 amino acids. In germline, CDR1 is SGHNT, CDR2 YYREEE (reference sequence). The CDR3 protein is CASSSYRDEQYF. In DNA, the CDR3 is TGTGCCAGCAGCTCCTACAGGGACGAGCAGTACTTC.

V is TRBV28 and J is TRBJ2-5, with D unclear. The V gene lost 3 bases and the J gene lost 5 bases, with 13 bases spanning the gap. Per the germline V gene, CDR1 is MDHEN and CDR2 is SYDVKM. The CDR3 sequence is 14 residues long. This CDR3 is CASSFRLVGETQYF. The CDR3 nucleotides are TGTGCCAGCAGTTTTCGGCTGGTCGGGGAGACCCAGTACTTC.

The V gene is TRBV7-8, the J gene TRBJ2-4; 11 nucleotides match TRBD2. The V gene end was trimmed by 2 bases and the J gene end by 6 bases; junction bases not matched to a gene: 12. CDR3 size: 18 residues. CDR1 SGHVS and CDR2 FQNEAQ come from the germline V gene. CDR3 DNA: TGTGCCAGCAGCTTAATCGGGCTAGCGGGAGGAACTGGAAACATTCAGTACTTC. This translates into CASSLIGLAGGTGNIQYF.

The V call is TRBV5-6, the J call TRBJ2-5; 15 nucleotides align to TRBD2. Trimming took 2 bases from V and 5 from J; bases not matched to a gene: 1. The CDR3 is 15 amino acids. CDR1 and CDR2 (germline): SGHDT, YYEEEE. CDR3 residues: CASSLGTSGRETQYF. DNA of the CDR3: TGTGCCAGCAGCTTAGGGACTAGCGGGAGGGAGACCCAGTACTTC.

The chain links TRBV7-2 to TRBJ2-7, with TRBD1 identical over 11 bases. With 5 bases clipped from V and 0 bases from J, the junction kept 6 bases outside the gene matches. The germline CDR1 and CDR2 sequences are SGHTA and FQGNSA. This CDR3 comprises 16 residues. CDR3 sequence reads: CASSPRGTGGSYEQYF. The DNA for the CDR3 is TGTGCCAGCAGCCCCAGGGGGACAGGGGGCTCCTACGAGCAGTACTTC.

The rearrangement joins TRBV27 to TRBJ1-3; 8 bases match TRBD1. The CDR3 has 15 amino acids. Germline values: CDR1 MNHEY, CDR2 SMNVEV (reference sequence). The trim removed 6 bases at V and 4 bases at J, leaving 8 bases unmatched. The CDR3 coding sequence is TGTGCCAGCAGCCGCACAGGGGGGACAGGAAACACCATATATTTT. It is translated as CASSRTGGTGNTIYF.